Included here is one TCR beta chain sequence, with context. Its specificity is not known. This entry is derived from a study of T cell responses to AZD1222 COVID-19 vaccine. Produced via immunoSEQ multiplex PCR; TCRdb's table is partial and in-frame only. The sample contains 250,000 to 300,000 clones, 94% of which appear only once. Study results and caveats: Most donors were white British and more were female, and clonal diversity was possibly underestimated.

This receptor was identified in an adult who received the AZD1222 COVID-19 vaccine. This specimen consisted of peripheral blood, obtained 28 days after the second AZD1222 dose.

The DNA for the CDR3 is TGCAGTGCTCTATTGGCAGATACGCAGTATTTT. This gives the protein CSALLADTQYF. This rearrangement joins TRBV20-1 to TRBJ2-3, with no clear D. Trimming cost V 5 bases and J 4 bases, with 7 bases left between them. CDR3 length: 11 residues. The germline V gene has CDR1 DFQATT and CDR2 SNEGSKA (reference sequence).